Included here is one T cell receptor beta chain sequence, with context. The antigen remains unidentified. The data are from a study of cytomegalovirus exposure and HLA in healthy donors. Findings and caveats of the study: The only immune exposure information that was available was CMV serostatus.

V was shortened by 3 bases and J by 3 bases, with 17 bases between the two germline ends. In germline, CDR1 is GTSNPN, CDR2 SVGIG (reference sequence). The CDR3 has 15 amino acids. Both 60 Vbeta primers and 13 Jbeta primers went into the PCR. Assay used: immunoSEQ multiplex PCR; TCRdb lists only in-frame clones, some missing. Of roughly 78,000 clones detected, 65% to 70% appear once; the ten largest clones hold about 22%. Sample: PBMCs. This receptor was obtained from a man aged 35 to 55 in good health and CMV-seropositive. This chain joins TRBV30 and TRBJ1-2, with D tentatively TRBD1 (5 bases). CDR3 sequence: CAWSAWGTADYGYTF. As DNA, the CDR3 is TGTGCCTGGAGCGCCTGGGGGACTGCTGACTATGGCTACACCTTC.